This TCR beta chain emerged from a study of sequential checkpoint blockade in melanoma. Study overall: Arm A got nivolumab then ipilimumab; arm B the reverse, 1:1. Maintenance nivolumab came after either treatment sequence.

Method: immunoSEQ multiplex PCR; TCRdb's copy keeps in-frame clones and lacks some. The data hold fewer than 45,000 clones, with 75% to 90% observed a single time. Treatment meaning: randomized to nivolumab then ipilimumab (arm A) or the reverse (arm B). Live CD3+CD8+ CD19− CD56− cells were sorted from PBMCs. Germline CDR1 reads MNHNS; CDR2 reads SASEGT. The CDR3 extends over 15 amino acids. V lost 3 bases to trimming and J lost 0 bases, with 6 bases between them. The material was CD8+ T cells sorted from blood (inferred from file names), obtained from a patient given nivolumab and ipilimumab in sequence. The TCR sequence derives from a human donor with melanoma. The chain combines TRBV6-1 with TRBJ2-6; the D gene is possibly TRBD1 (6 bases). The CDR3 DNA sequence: TGTGCCAGCAGTGAGGACAGCTCTGGGGCCAACGTCCTGACTTTC. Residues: CASSEDSSGANVLTF.